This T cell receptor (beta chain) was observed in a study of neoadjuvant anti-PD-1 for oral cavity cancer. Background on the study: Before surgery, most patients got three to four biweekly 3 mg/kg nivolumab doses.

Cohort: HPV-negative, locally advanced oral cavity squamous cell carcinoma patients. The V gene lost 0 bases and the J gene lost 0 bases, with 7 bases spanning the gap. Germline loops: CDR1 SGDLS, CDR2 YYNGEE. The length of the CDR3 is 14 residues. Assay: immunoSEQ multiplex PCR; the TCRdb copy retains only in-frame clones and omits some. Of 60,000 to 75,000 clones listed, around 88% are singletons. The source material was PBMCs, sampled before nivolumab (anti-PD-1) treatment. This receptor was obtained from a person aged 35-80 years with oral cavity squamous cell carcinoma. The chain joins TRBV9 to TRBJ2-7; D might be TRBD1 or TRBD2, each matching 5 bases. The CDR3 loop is CASSVDGTSYEQYF. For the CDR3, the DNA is TGTGCCAGCAGCGTAGACGGGACCTCCTACGAGCAGTACTTC.